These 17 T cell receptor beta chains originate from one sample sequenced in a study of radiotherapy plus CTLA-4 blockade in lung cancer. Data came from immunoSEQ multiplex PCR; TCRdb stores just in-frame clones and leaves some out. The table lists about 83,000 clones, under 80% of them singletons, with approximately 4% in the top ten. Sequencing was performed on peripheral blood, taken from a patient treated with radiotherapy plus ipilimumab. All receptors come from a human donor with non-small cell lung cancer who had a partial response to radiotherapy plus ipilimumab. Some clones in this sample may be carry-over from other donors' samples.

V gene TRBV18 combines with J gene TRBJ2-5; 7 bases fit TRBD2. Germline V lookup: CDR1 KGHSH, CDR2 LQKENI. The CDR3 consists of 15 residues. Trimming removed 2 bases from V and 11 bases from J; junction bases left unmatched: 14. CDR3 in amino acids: CASSPNTGGSTEQYF. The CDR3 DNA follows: TGTGCCAGCTCACCAAACACGGGAGGTTCGACGGAGCAGTACTTC.

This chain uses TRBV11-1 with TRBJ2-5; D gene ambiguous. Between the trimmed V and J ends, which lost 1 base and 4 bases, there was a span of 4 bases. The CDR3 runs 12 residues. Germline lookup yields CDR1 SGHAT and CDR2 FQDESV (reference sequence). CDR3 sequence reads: CASSLVGETQYF. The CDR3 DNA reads TGTGCCAGCAGCTTAGTCGGAGAGACCCAGTACTTC.

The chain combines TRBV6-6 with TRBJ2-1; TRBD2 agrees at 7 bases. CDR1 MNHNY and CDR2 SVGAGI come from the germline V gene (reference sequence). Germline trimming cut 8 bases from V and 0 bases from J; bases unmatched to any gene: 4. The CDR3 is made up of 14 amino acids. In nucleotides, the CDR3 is TGTGCCAGCTGGGGGAGGGGCTCCTACAATGAGCAGTTCTTC. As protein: CASWGRGSYNEQFF.

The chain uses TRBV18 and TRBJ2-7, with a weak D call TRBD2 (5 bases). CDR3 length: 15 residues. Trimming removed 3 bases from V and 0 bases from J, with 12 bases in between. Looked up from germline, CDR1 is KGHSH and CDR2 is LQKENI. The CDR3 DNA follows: TGTGCCAGCTCACCTCTGGGTACTAGCTCCTACGAGCAGTACTTC. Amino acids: CASSPLGTSSYEQYF.

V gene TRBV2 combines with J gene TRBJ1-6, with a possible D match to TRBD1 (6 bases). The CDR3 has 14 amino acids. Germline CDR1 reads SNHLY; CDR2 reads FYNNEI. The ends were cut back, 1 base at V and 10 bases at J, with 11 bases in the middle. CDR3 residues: CASSEEQGRSPLHF. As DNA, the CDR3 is TGTGCCAGCAGTGAAGAACAGGGTAGATCACCCCTCCACTTT.

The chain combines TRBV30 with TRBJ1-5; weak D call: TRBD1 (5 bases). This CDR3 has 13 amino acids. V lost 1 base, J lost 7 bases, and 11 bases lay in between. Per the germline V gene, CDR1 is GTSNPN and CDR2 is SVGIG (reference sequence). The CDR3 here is CAWSGKGRQPQHF. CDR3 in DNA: TGTGCCTGGAGTGGAAAGGGGAGGCAGCCCCAGCATTTT.

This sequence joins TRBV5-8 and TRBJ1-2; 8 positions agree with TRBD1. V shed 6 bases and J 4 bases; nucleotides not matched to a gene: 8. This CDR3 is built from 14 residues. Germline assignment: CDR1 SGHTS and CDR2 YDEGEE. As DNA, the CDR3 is TGTGCCAGCAACCCCAGGGGGCCAGGCTATGGCTACACCTTC. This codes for CASNPRGPGYGYTF.

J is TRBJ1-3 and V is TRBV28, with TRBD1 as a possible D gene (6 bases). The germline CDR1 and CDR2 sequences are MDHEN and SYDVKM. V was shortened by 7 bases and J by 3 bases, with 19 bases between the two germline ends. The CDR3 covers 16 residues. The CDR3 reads CASKSLAGVGGNTIYF. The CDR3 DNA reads TGTGCCAGCAAGTCCCTGGCAGGGGTTGGTGGAAACACCATATATTTT.

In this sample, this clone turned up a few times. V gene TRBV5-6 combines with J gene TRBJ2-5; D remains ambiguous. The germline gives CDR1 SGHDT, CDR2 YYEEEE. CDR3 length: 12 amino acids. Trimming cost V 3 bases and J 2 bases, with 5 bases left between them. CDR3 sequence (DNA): TGTGCCAGCAGCTGGGCTCAAGAGACCCAGTACTTC. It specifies CASSWAQETQYF.

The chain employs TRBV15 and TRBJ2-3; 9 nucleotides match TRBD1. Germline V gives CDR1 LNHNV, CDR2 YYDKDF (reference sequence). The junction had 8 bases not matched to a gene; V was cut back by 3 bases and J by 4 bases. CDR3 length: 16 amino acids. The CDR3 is CATSRPGQGIPDTQYF. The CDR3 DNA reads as TGTGCCACCAGCAGGCCGGGACAGGGTATCCCAGATACGCAGTATTTT.

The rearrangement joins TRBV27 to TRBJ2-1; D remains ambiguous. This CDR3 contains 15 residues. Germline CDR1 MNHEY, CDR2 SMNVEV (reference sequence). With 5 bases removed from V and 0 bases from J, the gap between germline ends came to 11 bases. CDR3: CASSPRQSSYNEQFF. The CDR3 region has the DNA TGTGCCAGCAGTCCTCGACAAAGCTCCTACAATGAGCAGTTCTTC.

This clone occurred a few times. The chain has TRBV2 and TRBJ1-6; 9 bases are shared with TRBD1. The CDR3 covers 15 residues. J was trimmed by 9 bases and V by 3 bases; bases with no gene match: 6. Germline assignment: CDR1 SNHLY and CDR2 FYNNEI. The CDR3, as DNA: TGTGCCAGCAGTGAGATGGGACAGGGACCTTCACCCCTCCACTTT. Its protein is CASSEMGQGPSPLHF. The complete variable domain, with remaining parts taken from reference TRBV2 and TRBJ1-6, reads EPEVTQTPSHQVTQMGQEVILRCVPISNHLYFYWYRQILGQKVEFLVSFYNNEISEKSEIFDDQFSVERPDGSNFTLKIRSTKLEDSAMYFCASSEMGQGPSPLHFGNGTRLTVT.

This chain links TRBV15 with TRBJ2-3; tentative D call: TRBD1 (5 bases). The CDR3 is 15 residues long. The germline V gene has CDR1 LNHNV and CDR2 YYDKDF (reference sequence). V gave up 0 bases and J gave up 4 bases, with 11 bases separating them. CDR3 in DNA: TGTGCCACCAGCAGAGAGGTTGACAGTGCAGATACGCAGTATTTT. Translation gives CATSREVDSADTQYF.

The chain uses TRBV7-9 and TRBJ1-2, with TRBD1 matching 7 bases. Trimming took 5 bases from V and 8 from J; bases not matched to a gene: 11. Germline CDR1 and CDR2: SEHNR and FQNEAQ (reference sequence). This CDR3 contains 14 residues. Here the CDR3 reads CASSGPGQSSGYTF. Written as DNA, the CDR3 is TGTGCCAGCAGCGGACCGGGACAGTCGTCCGGCTACACCTTC.

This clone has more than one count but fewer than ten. CDR3 sequence: CASSFGGYGYTF. For the CDR3, the DNA is TGTGCCAGCAGTTTCGGGGGCTATGGCTACACCTTC. J is TRBJ1-2 and V is TRBV6-1; maybe TRBD1 (5 bases). The CDR3 sequence is 12 residues long. CDR1 is MNHNS and CDR2 is SASEGT in the germline V gene. Trimming cost V 5 bases and J 4 bases, with 8 bases left between them.

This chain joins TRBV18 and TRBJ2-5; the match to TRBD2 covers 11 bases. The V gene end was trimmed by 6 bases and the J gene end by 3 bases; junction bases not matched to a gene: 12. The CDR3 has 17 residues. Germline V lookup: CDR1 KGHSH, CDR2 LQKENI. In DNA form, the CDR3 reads TGTGCCAGCTCCCCGCCGCGGCTAGCGGGAGGCAAAGAGACCCAGTACTTC. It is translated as CASSPPRLAGGKETQYF. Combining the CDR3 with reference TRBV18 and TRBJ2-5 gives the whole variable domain NAGVMQNPRHLVRRRGQEARLRCSPMKGHSHVYWYRQLPEEGLKFMVYLQKENIIDESGMPKERFSAEFPKEGPSILRIQQVVRGDSAAYFCASSPPRLAGGKETQYFGPGTRLLVL.

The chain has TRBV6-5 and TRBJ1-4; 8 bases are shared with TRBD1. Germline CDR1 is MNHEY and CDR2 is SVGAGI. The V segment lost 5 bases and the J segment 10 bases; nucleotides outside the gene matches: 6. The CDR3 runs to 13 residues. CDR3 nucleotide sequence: TGTGCCAGCAGTAGTATAACAGGGGGAAAACTGTTTTTT. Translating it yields CASSSITGGKLFF.